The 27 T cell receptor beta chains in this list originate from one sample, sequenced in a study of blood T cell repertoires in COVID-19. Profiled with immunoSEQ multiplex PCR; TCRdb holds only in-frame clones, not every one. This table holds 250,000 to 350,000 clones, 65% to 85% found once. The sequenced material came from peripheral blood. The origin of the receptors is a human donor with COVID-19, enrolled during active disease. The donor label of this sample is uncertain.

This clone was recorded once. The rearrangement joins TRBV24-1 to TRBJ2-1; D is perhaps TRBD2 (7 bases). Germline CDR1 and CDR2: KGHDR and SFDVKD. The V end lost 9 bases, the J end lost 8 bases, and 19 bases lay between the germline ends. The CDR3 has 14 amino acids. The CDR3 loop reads CATSLGGGWDEQFF. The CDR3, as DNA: TGTGCCACCTCCCTGGGCGGGGGCTGGGATGAGCAGTTCTTC.

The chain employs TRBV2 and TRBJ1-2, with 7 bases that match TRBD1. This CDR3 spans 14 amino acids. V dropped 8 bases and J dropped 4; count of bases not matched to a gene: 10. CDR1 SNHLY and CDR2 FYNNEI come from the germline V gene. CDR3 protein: CASPGTVGGYGYTF. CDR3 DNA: TGTGCCAGCCCCGGGACAGTTGGTGGCTATGGCTACACCTTC.

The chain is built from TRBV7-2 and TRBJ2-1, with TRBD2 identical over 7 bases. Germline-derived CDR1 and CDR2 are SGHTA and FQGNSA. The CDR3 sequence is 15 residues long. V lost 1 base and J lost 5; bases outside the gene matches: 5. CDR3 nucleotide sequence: TGTGCCAGCAGCTTAGACCAGCGGGGACACAATGAGCAGTTCTTC. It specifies CASSLDQRGHNEQFF.

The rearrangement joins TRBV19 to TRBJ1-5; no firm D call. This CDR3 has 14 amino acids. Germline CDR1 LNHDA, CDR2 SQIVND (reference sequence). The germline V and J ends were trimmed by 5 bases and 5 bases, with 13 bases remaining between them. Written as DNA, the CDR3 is TGTGCCAGTAGTGTAGCCGTAAGCGATCAGCCCCAGCATTTT. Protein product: CASSVAVSDQPQHF.

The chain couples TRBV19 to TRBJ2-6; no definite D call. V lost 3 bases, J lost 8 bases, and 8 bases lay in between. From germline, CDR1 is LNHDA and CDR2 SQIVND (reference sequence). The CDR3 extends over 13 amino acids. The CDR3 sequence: CASSIPPSNVLTF. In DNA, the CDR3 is TGTGCCAGTAGTATCCCCCCCTCCAACGTCCTGACTTTC.

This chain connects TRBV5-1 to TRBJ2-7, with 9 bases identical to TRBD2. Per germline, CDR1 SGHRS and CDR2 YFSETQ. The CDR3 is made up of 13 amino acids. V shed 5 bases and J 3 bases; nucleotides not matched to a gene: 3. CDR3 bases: TGCGCCAGCAGGGTAGCGGGAGTCTACGAGCAGTACTTC. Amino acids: CASRVAGVYEQYF.

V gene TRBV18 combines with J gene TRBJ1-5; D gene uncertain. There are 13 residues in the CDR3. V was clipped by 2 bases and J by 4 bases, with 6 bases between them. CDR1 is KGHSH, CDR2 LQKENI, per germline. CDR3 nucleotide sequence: TGTGCCAGCTCACCAGCCACAAATCAGCCCCAGCATTTT. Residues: CASSPATNQPQHF.

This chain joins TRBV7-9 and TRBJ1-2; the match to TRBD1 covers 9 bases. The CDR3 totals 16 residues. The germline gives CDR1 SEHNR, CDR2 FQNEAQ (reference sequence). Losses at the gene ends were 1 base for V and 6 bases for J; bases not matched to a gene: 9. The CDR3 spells CASSLVGTGRGDGYTF. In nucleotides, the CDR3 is TGTGCCAGCAGCTTAGTAGGGACAGGGCGGGGTGATGGCTACACCTTC.

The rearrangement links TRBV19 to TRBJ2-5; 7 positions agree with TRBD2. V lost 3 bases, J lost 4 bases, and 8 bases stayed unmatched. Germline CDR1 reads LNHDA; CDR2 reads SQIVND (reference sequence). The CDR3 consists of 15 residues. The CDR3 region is CASSMGGRIGETQYF. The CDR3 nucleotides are TGTGCCAGTAGTATGGGCGGGAGAATCGGAGAGACCCAGTACTTC. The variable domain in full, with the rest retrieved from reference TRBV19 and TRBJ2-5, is DGGITQSPKYLFRKEGQNVTLSCEQNLNHDAMYWYRQDPGQGLRLIYYSQIVNDFQKGDIAEGYSVSREKKESFPLTVTSAQKNPTAFYLCASSMGGRIGETQYFGPGTRLLVL.

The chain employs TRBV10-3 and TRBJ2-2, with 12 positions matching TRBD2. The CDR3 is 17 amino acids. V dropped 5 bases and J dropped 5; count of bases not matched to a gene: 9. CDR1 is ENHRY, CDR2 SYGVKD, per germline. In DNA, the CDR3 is TGTGCCATCAGTCGGACTAGCGGGAACGGTGGAACCGGGGAGCTGTTTTTT. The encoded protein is CAISRTSGNGGTGELFF.

CDR3 bases: TGTGCCAGCTCACCAGGGCCACGCAGGGAAAAGTTCTTT. Translating gives CASSPGPRREKFF. The rearrangement links TRBV18 to TRBJ1-1, with a possible D match to TRBD1 (5 bases). The length of the CDR3 is 13 residues. CDR1 KGHSH and CDR2 LQKENI come from the germline V gene. Trimming took 2 bases from V and 14 from J, leaving 18 bases between them.

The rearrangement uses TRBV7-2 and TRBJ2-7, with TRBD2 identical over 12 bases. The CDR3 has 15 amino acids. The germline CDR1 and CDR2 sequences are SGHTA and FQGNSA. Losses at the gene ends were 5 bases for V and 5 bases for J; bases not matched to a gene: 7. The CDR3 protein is CASSLPRLAGDEQYF. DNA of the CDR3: TGTGCCAGCAGCCTCCCTAGACTAGCGGGAGACGAGCAGTACTTC.

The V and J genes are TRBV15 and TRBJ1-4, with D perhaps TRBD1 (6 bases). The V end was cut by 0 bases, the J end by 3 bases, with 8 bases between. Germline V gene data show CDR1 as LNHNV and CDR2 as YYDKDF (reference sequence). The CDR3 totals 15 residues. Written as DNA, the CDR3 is TGTGCCACCAGCAGAGAGTACAGGGCTAATGAAAAACTGTTTTTT. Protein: CATSREYRANEKLFF.

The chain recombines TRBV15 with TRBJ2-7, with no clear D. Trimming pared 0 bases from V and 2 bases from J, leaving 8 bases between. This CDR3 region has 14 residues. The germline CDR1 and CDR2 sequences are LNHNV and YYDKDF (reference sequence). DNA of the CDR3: TGTGCCACCAGCAGAGATCGAGGCCCCTACGAGCAGTACTTC. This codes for CATSRDRGPYEQYF. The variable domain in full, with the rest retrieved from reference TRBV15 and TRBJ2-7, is DAMVIQNPRYQVTQFGKPVTLSCSQTLNHNVMYWYQQKSSQAPKLLFHYYDKDFNNEADTPDNFQSRRPNTSFCFLDIRSPGLGDTAMYLCATSRDRGPYEQYFGPGTRLTVT.

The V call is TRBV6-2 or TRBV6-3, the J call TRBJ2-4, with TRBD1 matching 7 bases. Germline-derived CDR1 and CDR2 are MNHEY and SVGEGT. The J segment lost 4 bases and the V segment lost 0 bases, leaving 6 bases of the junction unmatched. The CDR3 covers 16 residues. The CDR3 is CASSYSTGTEKNIQYF. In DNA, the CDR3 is TGTGCCAGCAGTTACTCCACCGGGACAGAGAAAAACATTCAGTACTTC.

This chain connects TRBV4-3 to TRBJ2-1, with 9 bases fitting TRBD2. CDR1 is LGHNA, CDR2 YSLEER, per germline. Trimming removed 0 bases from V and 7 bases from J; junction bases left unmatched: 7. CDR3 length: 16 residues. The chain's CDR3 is CASSQDALAGRNEQFF. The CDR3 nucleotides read TGCGCCAGCAGCCAAGATGCCCTAGCGGGACGGAATGAGCAGTTCTTC.

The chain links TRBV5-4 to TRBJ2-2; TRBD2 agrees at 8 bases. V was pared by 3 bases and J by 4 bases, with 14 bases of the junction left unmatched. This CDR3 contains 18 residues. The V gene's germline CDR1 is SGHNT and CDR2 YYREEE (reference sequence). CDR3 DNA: TGTGCCAGCAGCTACGGGACTAGACTACCCTCATTCACCGGGGAGCTGTTTTTT. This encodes CASSYGTRLPSFTGELFF.

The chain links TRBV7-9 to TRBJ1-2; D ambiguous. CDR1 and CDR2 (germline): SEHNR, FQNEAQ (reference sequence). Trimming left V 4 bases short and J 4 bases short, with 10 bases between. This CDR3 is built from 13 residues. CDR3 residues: CASSSPGTYGYTF. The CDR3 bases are TGTGCCAGCAGCTCCCCGGGAACCTATGGCTACACCTTC.

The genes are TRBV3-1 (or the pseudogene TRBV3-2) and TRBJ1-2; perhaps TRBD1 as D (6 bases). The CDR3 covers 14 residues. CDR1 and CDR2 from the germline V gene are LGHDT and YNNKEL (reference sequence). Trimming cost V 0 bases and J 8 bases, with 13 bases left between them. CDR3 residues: CASSQDAGGIGYTF. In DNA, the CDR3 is TGTGCCAGCAGCCAAGATGCGGGGGGCATCGGCTACACCTTC.

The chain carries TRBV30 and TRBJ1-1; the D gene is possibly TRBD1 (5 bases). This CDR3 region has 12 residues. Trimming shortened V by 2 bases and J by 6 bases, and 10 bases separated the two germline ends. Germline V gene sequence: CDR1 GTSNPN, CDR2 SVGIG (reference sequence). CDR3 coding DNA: TGTGCCTGGAGTTGGGGCAGTCCTGAAGCTTTCTTT. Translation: CAWSWGSPEAFF.

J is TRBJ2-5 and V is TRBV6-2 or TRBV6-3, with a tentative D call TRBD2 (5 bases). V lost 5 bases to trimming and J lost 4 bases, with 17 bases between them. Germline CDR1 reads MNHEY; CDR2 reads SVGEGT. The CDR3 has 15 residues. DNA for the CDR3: TGTGCCAGCAGTACCCGGACCCGGGGTCCAGAGACCCAGTACTTC. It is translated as CASSTRTRGPETQYF.

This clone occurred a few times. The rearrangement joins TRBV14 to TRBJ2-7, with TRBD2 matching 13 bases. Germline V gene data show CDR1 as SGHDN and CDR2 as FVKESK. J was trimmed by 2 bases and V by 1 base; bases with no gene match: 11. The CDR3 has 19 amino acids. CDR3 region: CASSQGVLAGGPGPYEQYF. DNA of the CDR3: TGTGCCAGCAGCCAAGGAGTACTAGCGGGAGGGCCTGGGCCCTACGAGCAGTACTTC.

CDR3 sequence reads: CASSLVATNSPLHF. The DNA of the CDR3 is TGTGCCAGCAGCTTAGTAGCCACTAATTCACCCCTCCACTTT. The chain recombines TRBV7-2 with TRBJ1-6; D is ambiguous. V was shortened by 1 base and J by 6 bases, with 7 bases between the two germline ends. The CDR3 has 14 residues. Germline assignment: CDR1 SGHTA and CDR2 FQGNSA.

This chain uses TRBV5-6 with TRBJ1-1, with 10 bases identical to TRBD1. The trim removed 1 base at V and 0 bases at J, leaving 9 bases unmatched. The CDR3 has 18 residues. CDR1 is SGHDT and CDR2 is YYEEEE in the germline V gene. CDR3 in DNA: TGTGCCAGCAGCTTGTCGAGACAGGGGGCCAATGTGAACACTGAAGCTTTCTTT. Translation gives CASSLSRQGANVNTEAFF.

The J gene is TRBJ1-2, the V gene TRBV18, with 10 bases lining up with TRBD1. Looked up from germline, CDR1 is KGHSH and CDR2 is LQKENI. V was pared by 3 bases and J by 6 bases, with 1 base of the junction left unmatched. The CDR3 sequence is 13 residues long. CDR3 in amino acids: CASSPGQGDGYTF. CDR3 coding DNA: TGTGCCAGCTCACCCGGACAGGGGGATGGCTACACCTTC.

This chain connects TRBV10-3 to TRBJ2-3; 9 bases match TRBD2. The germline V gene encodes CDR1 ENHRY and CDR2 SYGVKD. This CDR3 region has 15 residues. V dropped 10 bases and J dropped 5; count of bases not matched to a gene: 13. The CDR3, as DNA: TGTGCCACGAGAGCTAGCGGGGACCGACAAGATACGCAGTATTTT. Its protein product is CATRASGDRQDTQYF.

The CDR3 sequence: CASSVLLLAGNLNEQFF. The CDR3 DNA sequence: TGTGCCAGTAGTGTTCTATTACTAGCGGGAAATCTCAATGAGCAGTTCTTC. The chain is built from TRBV19 and TRBJ2-1; 10 bases line up with TRBD2. Per germline, CDR1 LNHDA and CDR2 SQIVND (reference sequence). The ends lost 5 bases at V and 6 bases at J; junction bases unmatched: 13. This CDR3 comprises 17 residues.